Listed here are 23 T cell receptor beta chains from one sample, sequenced in a study of T cell repertoires in cytomegalovirus infection (dated 2019 in TCRdb). Interpreted using the paper, the treatment or condition label stands for: in vitro stimulation with specific CMV peptide epitopes to enrich CMV-specific T cells. Antigens of these TCRs are unknown. The instrument was an Illumina HiSeq 1500. TCRdb redid the processing of the public reads, applying fastp at Q25 and MiXCR, and retained in-frame beta chains. Every entry covers one CDR3 protein and lists the most common genes and DNA from its rows. Within this sample are about 310,000 distinct CDR3 sequences, with around a quarter of them counted one time only. Roughly 15% of the sample belongs to the ten largest clones. Material: cultured PBMCs, obtained from culture after CMV antigen stimulation. These receptors came from a human donor in good health (CMV status not recorded). Some clones in this sample may be carry-over from other donors' samples.

V is TRBV18 and J is TRBJ1-5; no clear D gene. Germline V CDR1 and CDR2: KGHSH, LQKENI. Trimming left V 2 bases short and J 1 base short, with 3 bases between. CDR3 length: 13 amino acids. In DNA, the CDR3 is TGTGCCAGCTCACCAGGGAGCAATCAGCCCCAGCATTTT. It codes for CASSPGSNQPQHF.

This chain joins TRBV12-3 or TRBV12-4 and TRBJ2-1; 8 nucleotides align to TRBD1. The CDR3 length is 15 residues. J gave up 5 bases and V 5 bases, and 8 bases lay outside the gene matches. The CDR3 DNA reads TGTGCCAGCAGTCGTACAGGGGGGATAGACAATGAGCAGTTCTTC. Amino acid sequence: CASSRTGGIDNEQFF.

The chain carries TRBV7-9 and TRBJ2-7; D may be TRBD2 (5 bases). V shed 5 bases and J shed 5 bases, with 13 bases lying between them. The CDR3 has 13 residues. Germline lookup yields CDR1 SEHNR and CDR2 FQNEAQ (reference sequence). CDR3 sequence: CASSPQREHEQYV. The CDR3 DNA reads TGTGCCAGCAGCCCCCAGAGGGAGCACGAGCAGTACGTC.

This clonotype was counted a few times. The chain couples TRBV27 to TRBJ2-7; D is undetermined. The ends were cut back, 2 bases at V and 5 bases at J, with 10 bases in the middle. Germline V gene sequence: CDR1 MNHEY, CDR2 SMNVEV (reference sequence). The CDR3 has 13 residues. As DNA, the CDR3 is TGTGCCAGCAGTTTAGTAAGGGCCCACGAGCAGTACTTC. Protein: CASSLVRAHEQYF.

This clonotype was counted only a few times. V usage is TRBV10-3 and J usage is TRBJ2-7; maybe TRBD1 (6 bases). The CDR3 has 13 amino acids. The germline V gene encodes CDR1 ENHRY and CDR2 SYGVKD. Trimming cost V 7 bases and J 2 bases, with 12 bases left between them. DNA of the CDR3: TGTGCCATCACGGCAGGGGTGACCTACGAGCAGTACTTC. Residues: CAITAGVTYEQYF.

This clonotype was recorded a few times. The chain employs TRBV6-2 or TRBV6-3 and TRBJ1-1; maybe TRBD1 (5 bases). V was trimmed by 2 bases and J by 1 base, leaving 8 bases between them. The CDR3 extends over 14 amino acids. CDR1 and CDR2 from the germline V gene are MNHEY and SVGEGT. The CDR3 DNA follows: TGTGCCAGCAGTTACATCGGGGGGAACACTGAAGCTTTCTTT. The encoded protein is CASSYIGGNTEAFF.

This clonotype was seen more than once but under ten times. V and J are TRBV19 and TRBJ2-5; the D gene is possibly TRBD2 (5 bases). The CDR3 has 14 residues. The V end lost 0 bases, the J end lost 3 bases, and 8 bases lay between the germline ends. CDR1 and CDR2 from the germline V gene are LNHDA and SQIVND (reference sequence). The CDR3 DNA is TGTGCCAGTAGTATAGAGGTGGGAGAAGAGACCCAGTACTTC. This sequence encodes CASSIEVGEETQYF.

The chain recombines TRBV7-6 with TRBJ2-3; unclear D gene. The germline CDR1 and CDR2 sequences are SGHVS and FNYEAQ. V gave up 1 base and J gave up 3 bases, with 5 bases separating them. The CDR3 extends over 13 amino acids. The CDR3 spells CASSLGETDTQYF. In nucleotides, the CDR3 is TGTGCCAGCAGCTTAGGAGAGACAGATACGCAGTATTTT.

This clonotype was seen more than once but under ten times. V gene TRBV24-1 combines with J gene TRBJ2-1; TRBD1 matches at 9 bases. Germline assignment: CDR1 KGHDR and CDR2 SFDVKD. J gave up 0 bases and V 4 bases, and 6 bases lay outside the gene matches. The CDR3 totals 17 residues. The CDR3 sequence is CATSDRDRVISYNEQFF. CDR3 sequence (DNA): TGTGCCACCAGTGACCGGGACAGGGTGATCTCCTACAATGAGCAGTTCTTC.

The V and J genes are TRBV7-9 and TRBJ2-1; no clear D gene. Trimming removed 1 base from V and 10 bases from J, with 14 bases in between. From germline, CDR1 is SEHNR and CDR2 FQNEAQ (reference sequence). CDR3 size: 14 residues. The CDR3 reads CASSLEGFSSEQFF. As DNA, the CDR3 is TGTGCCAGCAGCTTAGAGGGTTTTAGTAGCGAGCAGTTCTTC.

This clonotype was recorded at least ten times. V is TRBV7-8 and J is TRBJ1-1, with a tentative D call TRBD1 (5 bases). Trimming left V 0 bases short and J 8 bases short, with 13 bases between. Germline V gene data show CDR1 as SGHVS and CDR2 as FQNEAQ. The CDR3 extends over 14 amino acids. CDR3 nucleotide sequence: TGTGCCAGCAGCTTAGCGATTGGACATGCCGAAGCTTTCTTT. Amino acids: CASSLAIGHAEAFF.

This clonotype was seen more than once but under ten times. The chain carries TRBV11-3 and TRBJ1-2, with D uncertain. The CDR3 loop spans 12 amino acids. V gave up 2 bases and J gave up 8 bases, with 9 bases separating them. CDR1 is SGHNT, CDR2 YENEEA, per germline. For the CDR3, the DNA is TGTGCCAGCAGCTTAAACGCAGACGGCTACACCTTC. It translates to CASSLNADGYTF.

The rearrangement links TRBV6-6 to TRBJ1-5, with D possibly matching TRBD1 (5 bases). Trimming took off 4 bases at V and 7 bases at J, with 17 bases between the two ends. The CDR3 covers 15 residues. Germline-derived CDR1 and CDR2 are MNHNY and SVGAGI (reference sequence). This CDR3 reads CASSSRGVGFQPQHF. The CDR3 nucleotides are TGTGCCAGCAGTTCCCGGGGGGTAGGTTTCCAGCCCCAGCATTTT.

This clonotype appeared a few times. The genes are TRBV15 and TRBJ1-3; tentatively, D is TRBD1 (5 bases). The germline V gene encodes CDR1 LNHNV and CDR2 YYDKDF (reference sequence). CDR3 size: 13 residues. V was clipped by 5 bases and J by 9 bases, with 14 bases between them. The CDR3 region has the DNA TGTGCCACCAGCGAAAGCCCCGGGGCCACCATATATTTT. It encodes CATSESPGATIYF. Full variable domain (remainder filled in from reference TRBV15 and TRBJ1-3): DAMVIQNPRYQVTQFGKPVTLSCSQTLNHNVMYWYQQKSSQAPKLLFHYYDKDFNNEADTPDNFQSRRPNTSFCFLDIRSPGLGDTAMYLCATSESPGATIYFGEGSWLTVV.

This clonotype was counted ten times or more. CDR3 DNA sequence: TGTGCCAGCAGCTTGGGCGAACGGAGCTCCTACAATGAGCAGTTCTTC. Translating it yields CASSLGERSSYNEQFF. V gene TRBV7-8 combines with J gene TRBJ2-1; D gene ambiguous. With 3 bases removed from V and 0 bases from J, the gap between germline ends came to 12 bases. This CDR3 comprises 16 residues. Germline V gene data show CDR1 as SGHVS and CDR2 as FQNEAQ.

The chain recombines TRBV11-3 with TRBJ2-7; 8 bases agree with TRBD1. The J segment lost 5 bases and the V segment lost 2 bases, leaving 14 bases of the junction unmatched. Germline loops: CDR1 SGHNT, CDR2 YENEEA. The CDR3 is 17 residues long. In nucleotides, the CDR3 is TGTGCCAGCAGCTTAACCGTCCCCGGGACAGGAACCCACGAGCAGTACTTC. Its translation: CASSLTVPGTGTHEQYF.

This clonotype was observed a handful of times. CDR3 nucleotides: TGTGCCAGCATCCGACCGGGACAGGGGGAAGAGACCCAGTACTTC. This translates into CASIRPGQGEETQYF. J is TRBJ2-5 and V is TRBV28; TRBD1 matches at 11 bases. CDR3 length: 15 amino acids. The J segment lost 3 bases and the V segment lost 7 bases, leaving 7 bases of the junction unmatched. Per the germline V gene, CDR1 is MDHEN and CDR2 is SYDVKM.

CDR3 sequence: CASRPTRQGINQPQHF. The CDR3 nucleotides read TGTGCCAGCAGACCAACCAGACAGGGTATCAATCAGCCCCAGCATTTT. The V gene is TRBV11-2, the J gene TRBJ1-5; 7 nucleotides match TRBD1. V was clipped by 6 bases and J by 3 bases; unmatched bases: 11. Germline-derived CDR1 and CDR2 are SGHAT and FQNNGV. The CDR3 is 16 residues long.

This clonotype appeared a single time. This chain uses TRBV25-1 with TRBJ2-7; D tentatively fits TRBD1 or TRBD2 (7 bases each). The ends were cut back, 2 bases at V and 3 bases at J, with 14 bases in the middle. Germline V CDR1 and CDR2: MGHDK, SYGVNS. CDR3 length: 15 amino acids. CDR3 residues: CASSEGGDSLYEQYF. The CDR3 nucleotides read TGTGCCAGCAGTGAAGGGGGGGACAGTCTCTACGAGCAGTACTTC.

The chain employs TRBV6-1 and TRBJ1-6; D unclear. V was pared by 6 bases and J by 16 bases, with 16 bases between. This CDR3 has 12 residues. The germline CDR1 and CDR2 sequences are MNHNS and SASEGT. The CDR3 reads CASSRDRRVLHF. CDR3 in DNA: TGTGCCAGCAGCCGGGATAGGCGAGTTCTCCACTTT.

The genes are TRBV20-1 and TRBJ2-5, with 8 bases fitting TRBD2. V dropped 7 bases and J dropped 0; count of bases not matched to a gene: 4. Looked up from germline, CDR1 is DFQATT and CDR2 is SNEGSKA (reference sequence). CDR3 length equals 13 residues. This CDR3 is CSGGSGNQETQYF. The CDR3, as DNA: TGCAGTGGGGGTAGCGGGAACCAAGAGACCCAGTACTTC.

The chain carries TRBV6-2 or TRBV6-3 and TRBJ2-1, with TRBD2 matching over 9 bases. V was pared by 4 bases and J by 6 bases, with 4 bases of the junction left unmatched. The CDR3 length is 14 residues. Germline loops: CDR1 MNHEY, CDR2 SVGEGT. The CDR3 reads CASSWASGTNEQFF. The CDR3 nucleotides read TGTGCCAGCAGTTGGGCTAGCGGGACCAATGAGCAGTTCTTC.

The chain joins TRBV5-1 to TRBJ2-1, with 9 bases identical to TRBD2. The germline V gene encodes CDR1 SGHRS and CDR2 YFSETQ. CDR3 size: 16 residues. Trimming took 0 bases from V and 3 from J; bases not matched to a gene: 4. The CDR3 region has the DNA TGCGCCAGCAGCTTGGCCACTAGCGGGCACTACAATGAGCAGTTCTTC. Amino acid sequence: CASSLATSGHYNEQFF. The full variable domain, completed using reference TRBV5-1 and TRBJ2-1, is KAGVTQTPRYLIKTRGQQVTLSCSPISGHRSVSWYQQTPGQGLQFLFEYFSETQRNKGNFPGRFSGRQFSNSRSEMNVSTLELGDSALYLCASSLATSGHYNEQFFGPGTRLTVL.